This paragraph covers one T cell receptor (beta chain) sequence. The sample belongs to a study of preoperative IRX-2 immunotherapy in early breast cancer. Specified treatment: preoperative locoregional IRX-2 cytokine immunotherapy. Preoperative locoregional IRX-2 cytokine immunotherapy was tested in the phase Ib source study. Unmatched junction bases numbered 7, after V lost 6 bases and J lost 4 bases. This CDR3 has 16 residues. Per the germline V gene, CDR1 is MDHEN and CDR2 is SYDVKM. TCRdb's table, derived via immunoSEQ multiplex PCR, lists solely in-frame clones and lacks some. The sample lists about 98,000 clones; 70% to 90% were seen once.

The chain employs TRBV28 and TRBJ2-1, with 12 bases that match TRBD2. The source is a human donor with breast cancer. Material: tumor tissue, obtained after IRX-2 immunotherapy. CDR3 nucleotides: TGTGCCAGCAGCATGACTAGCGGGGGAGTTTACAATGAGCAGTTCTTC. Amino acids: CASSMTSGGVYNEQFF.